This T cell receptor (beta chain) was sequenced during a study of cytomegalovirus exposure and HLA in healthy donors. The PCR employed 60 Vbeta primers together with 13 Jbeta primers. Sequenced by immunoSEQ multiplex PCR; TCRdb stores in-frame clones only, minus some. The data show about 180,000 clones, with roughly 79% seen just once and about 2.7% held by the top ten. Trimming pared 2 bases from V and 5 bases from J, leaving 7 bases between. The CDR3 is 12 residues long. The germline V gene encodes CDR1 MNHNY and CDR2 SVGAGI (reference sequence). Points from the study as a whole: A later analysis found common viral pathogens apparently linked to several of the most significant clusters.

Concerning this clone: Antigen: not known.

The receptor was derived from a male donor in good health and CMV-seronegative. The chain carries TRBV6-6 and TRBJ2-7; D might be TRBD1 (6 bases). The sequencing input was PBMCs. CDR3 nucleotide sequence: TGTGCCAGCAGTTACGGGGACAACGAGCAGTACTTC. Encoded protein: CASSYGDNEQYF.